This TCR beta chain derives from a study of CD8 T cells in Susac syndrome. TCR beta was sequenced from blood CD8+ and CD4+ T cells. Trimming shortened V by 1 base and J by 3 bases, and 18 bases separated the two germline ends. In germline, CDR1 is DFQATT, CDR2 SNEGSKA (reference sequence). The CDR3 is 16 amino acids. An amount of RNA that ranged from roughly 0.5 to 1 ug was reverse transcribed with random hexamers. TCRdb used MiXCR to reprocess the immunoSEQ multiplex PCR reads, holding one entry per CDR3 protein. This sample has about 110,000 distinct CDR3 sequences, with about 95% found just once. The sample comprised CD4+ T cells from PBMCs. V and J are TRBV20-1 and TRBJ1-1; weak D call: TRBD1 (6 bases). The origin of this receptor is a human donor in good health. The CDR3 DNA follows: TGCAGTGCTAGAGTCGCCAGGGGATTCGGAGACACTGAAGCTTTCTTT. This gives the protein CSARVARGFGDTEAFF.